In its sample, the clone carrying this TCR beta chain was seen many times. This sample is drawn from a study of T cells in Graves' hyperthyroidism and ophthalmopathy. Amplified regions were TCR beta CDR3 sequences from RNA transcripts. HTBI primers drove first-round RT-PCR of the TCR CDR3. TCRdb independently ran MiXCR on the multiplex PCR reads; one entry per CDR3 protein. The repertoire holds 30,000 to 45,000 distinct CDR3 sequences, with 52% as singletons. The CDR3 sequence is 15 residues long. The V gene end was trimmed by 6 bases and the J gene end by 2 bases; junction bases not matched to a gene: 5.

V is TRBV12-3 or TRBV12-4 and J is TRBJ2-2; 8 bases align to TRBD1. This TCR came from a man aged 35 to 55 with Graves' ophthalmopathy. The sample taken for sequencing was blood. CDR3 loop: CASRQDRENTGELFF. The CDR3 nucleotides read TGTGCCAGCAGGCAGGACAGGGAAAACACCGGGGAGCTGTTTTTT.